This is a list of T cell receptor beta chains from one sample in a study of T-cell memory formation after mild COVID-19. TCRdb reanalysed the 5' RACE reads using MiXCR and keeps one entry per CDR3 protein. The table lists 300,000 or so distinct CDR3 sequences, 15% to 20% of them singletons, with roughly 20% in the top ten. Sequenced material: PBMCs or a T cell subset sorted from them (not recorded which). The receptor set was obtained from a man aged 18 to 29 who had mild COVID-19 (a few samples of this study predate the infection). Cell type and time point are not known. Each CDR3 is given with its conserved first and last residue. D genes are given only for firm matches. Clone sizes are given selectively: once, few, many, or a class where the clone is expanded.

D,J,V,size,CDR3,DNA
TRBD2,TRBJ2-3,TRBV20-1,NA,CSARVAGGQADTQYF,TGCAGTGCTAGAGTGGCGGGGGGGCAGGCAGATACGCAGTATTTT
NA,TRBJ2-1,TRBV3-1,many,CASSLGDRTYNEQFF,TGTGCCAGCAGCCTAGGCGACCGGACCTACAATGAGCAGTTCTTC
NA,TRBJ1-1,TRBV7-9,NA,CASSLEWQNTEAFF,TGTGCCAGCAGCTTAGAGTGGCAGAACACTGAAGCTTTCTTT
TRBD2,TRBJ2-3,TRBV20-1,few,CSASTGGDLAGALGTVF,TGCAGTGCAAGTACCGGGGGCGATCTAGCGGGGGCCCTAGGAACCGTTTTT
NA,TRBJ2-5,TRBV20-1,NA,CSANLGWGIQETQYF,TGCAGTGCTAACCTGGGGTGGGGGATCCAAGAGACCCAGTACTTC
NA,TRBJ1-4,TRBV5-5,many,CASCMEATNEKLFF,TGTGCCAGCTGCATGGAAGCAACTAATGAAAAACTGTTTTTT
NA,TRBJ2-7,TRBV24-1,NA,CATSSWQGSYEQYF,TGTGCCACCAGTTCCTGGCAGGGATCCTACGAGCAGTACTTC
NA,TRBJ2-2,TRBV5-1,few,CASSLGQGHRELFF,TGCGCCAGCAGCTTGGGGCAGGGGCACCGGGAGCTGTTTTTT
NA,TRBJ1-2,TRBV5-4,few,CASSLMGEANYGYTF,TGTGCCAGCAGCTTGATGGGGGAAGCTAACTATGGCTACACCTTC
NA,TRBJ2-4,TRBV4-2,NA,CASSSGPLAKNIQYF,TGTGCCAGCAGCTCGGGACCCTTAGCCAAAAACATTCAGTACTTC
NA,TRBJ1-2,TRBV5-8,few,CASSLSGDAYGYTF,TGTGCCAGCAGCTTGTCGGGCGACGCCTATGGCTACACCTTC
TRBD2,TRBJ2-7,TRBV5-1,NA,CASSFLAGGYEQYF,TGCGCCAGCAGCTTTCTAGCGGGAGGCTACGAGCAGTACTTC
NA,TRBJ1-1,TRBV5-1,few,CASSPRVETEAFF,TGCGCCAGCAGCCCGAGGGTCGAGACTGAAGCTTTCTTT
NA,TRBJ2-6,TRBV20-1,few,CSARWFLSGANVLTF,TGCAGTGCTCGGTGGTTCCTCTCTGGGGCCAACGTCCTGACTTTC
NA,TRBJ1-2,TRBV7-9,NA,CASSLAIGYGYTF,TGTGCCAGCAGCTTAGCGATCGGTTATGGCTACACCTTC
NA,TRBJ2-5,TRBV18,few,CASSPDPIQETQYF,TGTGCCAGCTCACCAGATCCGATCCAAGAGACCCAGTACTTC
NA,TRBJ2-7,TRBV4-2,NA,CASSQDGGASYEQYF,TGTGCCAGCAGCCAAGATGGGGGAGCGTCATACGAGCAGTACTTC
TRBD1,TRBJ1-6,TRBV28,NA,CASGTGGSPLHF,TGTGCCAGCGGGACAGGGGGCTCACCCCTCCACTTT
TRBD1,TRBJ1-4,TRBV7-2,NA,CASSRDSLAEKLFF,TGTGCCAGCAGCCGGGACAGCCTCGCTGAAAAACTGTTTTTT
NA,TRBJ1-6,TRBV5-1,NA,CASSLWGASNSPLHF,TGCGCCAGCAGCTTGTGGGGGGCTAGTAATTCACCCCTCCACTTT
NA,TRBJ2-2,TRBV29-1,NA,CSVEDRLGGLFF,TGCAGCGTGGAAGACAGGTTGGGGGGGCTGTTTTTT
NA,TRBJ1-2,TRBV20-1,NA,CSAGTTQLSYGYTF,TGCAGTGCCGGGACAACCCAGCTTTCCTATGGCTACACCTTC
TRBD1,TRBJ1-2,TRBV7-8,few,CASSATGGESYGYTF,TGTGCCAGCAGCGCAACAGGGGGCGAGAGCTATGGCTACACCTTC
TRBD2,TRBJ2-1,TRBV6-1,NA,CASMASGGHEQFF,TGTGCCAGCATGGCTAGCGGGGGACATGAGCAGTTCTTC
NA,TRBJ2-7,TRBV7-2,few,CASSYFYEQYF,TGTGCCAGCAGCTACTTCTACGAGCAGTACTTC
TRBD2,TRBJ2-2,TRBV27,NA,CASMTSGGTNTGELFF,TGTGCCAGCATGACTAGCGGGGGGACGAACACCGGGGAGCTGTTTTTT